Included here is one T cell receptor (beta chain) sequence, with context. Antigen unknown. This sample is drawn from a study of a mutant IDH1 vaccine in newly diagnosed glioma. CDR3 length equals 14 residues. CDR1 KGHSH and CDR2 LQKENI come from the germline V gene. J was trimmed by 4 bases and V by 4 bases; bases with no gene match: 4. Time point here: week 35, safety follow-up. Each vaccine dose was 300 ug of mutant IDH1 20-mer peptide, with topical imiquimod. Eight vaccine doses were administered to patients at weeks 1, 3, 5, 7, 11, 15, 19 and 23. Generated by immunoSEQ multiplex PCR, the TCRdb table keeps only in-frame clones and is missing some. The table includes 30,000 or so clones, 60% to 80% detected once.

The J gene is TRBJ1-5, the V gene TRBV18; 7 positions agree with TRBD1. This receptor was identified in a woman aged 25 to 39 with glioma. Some clones in this sample may be carry-over from other donors' samples. The sequencing used PBMCs, collected from a glioma patient whose treatment included an IDH1 peptide vaccine. Here the CDR3 reads CASSQGARNQPQHF. The CDR3 DNA is TGTGCCAGCTCACAGGGGGCGCGTAATCAGCCCCAGCATTTT.